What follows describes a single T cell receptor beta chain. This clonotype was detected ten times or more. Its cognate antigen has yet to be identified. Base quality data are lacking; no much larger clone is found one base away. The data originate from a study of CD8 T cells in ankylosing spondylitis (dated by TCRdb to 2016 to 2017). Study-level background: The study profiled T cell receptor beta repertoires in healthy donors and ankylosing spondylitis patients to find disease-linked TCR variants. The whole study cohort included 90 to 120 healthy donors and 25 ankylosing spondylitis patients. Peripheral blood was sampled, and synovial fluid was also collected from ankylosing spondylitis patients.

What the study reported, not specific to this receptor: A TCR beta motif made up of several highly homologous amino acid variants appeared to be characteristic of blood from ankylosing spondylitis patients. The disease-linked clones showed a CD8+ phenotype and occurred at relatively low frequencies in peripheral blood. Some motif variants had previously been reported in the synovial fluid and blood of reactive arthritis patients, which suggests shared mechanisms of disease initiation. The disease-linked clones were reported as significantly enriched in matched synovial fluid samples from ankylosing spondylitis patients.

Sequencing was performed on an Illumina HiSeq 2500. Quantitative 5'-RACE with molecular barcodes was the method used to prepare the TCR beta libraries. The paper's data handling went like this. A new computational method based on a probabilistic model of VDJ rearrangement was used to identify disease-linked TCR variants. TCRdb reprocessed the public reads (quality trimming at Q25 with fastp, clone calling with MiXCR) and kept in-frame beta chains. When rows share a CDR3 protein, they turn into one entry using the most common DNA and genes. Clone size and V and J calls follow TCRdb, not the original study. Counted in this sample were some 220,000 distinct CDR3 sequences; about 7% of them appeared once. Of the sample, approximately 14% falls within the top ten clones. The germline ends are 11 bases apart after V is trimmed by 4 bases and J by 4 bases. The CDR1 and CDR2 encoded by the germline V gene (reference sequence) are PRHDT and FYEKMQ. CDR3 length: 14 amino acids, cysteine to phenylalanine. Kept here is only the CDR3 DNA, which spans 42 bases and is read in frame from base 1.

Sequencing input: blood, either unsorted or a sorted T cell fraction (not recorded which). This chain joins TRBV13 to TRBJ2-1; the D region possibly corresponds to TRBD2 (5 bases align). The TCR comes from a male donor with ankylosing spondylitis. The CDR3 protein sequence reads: CASSSRGEYNEQFF. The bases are TGTGCCAGCAGCTCCCGGGGAGAGTACAATGAGCAGTTCTTC.